What follows are 9 T cell receptor beta chains derived from one specimen sequenced in a study of monozygotic twins with inflammatory bowel disease. With the 5' RACE reads reprocessed, TCRdb shows one record per CDR3 protein and no DNA. The sample's table shows approximately 340,000 distinct CDR3 sequences. Material for sequencing was blood. The receptors derive from a human donor with ulcerative colitis or Crohn's disease, or a healthy co-twin of an affected twin (not recorded which).

This chain joins TRBV6-5 and TRBJ2-1; without DNA, the TCRdb call of TRBD1 cannot be checked. The CDR3 consists of 15 residues. Germline CDR1 and CDR2: MNHEY and SVGAGI. CDR3: CASSYTGAGYNEQFF.

The chain recombines TRBV20-1 with TRBJ2-1; no DNA is available, so the TRBD2 call from TCRdb remains unchecked. Germline CDR1 DFQATT, CDR2 SNEGSKA (reference sequence). The CDR3 totals 14 residues. CDR3 region: CSARADSGKVEQFF.

The CDR3 sequence is CASRTSGGYTDTQYF. The chain joins TRBV6-1 to TRBJ2-3; checking the TCRdb D call of TRBD2 is not possible without DNA. The germline gives CDR1 MNHNS, CDR2 SASEGT. This CDR3 is built from 15 residues.

The chain joins TRBV11-2 to TRBJ2-1; TCRdb's D gene call, TRBD2, goes unchecked for lack of DNA. This CDR3 comprises 17 residues. Looked up from germline, CDR1 is SGHAT and CDR2 is FQNNGV. CDR3 sequence reads: CASSFDRTSGRLGEQFF.

The J gene is TRBJ1-5, the V gene TRBV7-8. Germline V gene data show CDR1 as SGHVS and CDR2 as FQNEAQ. The CDR3 spans 14 residues. CDR3 sequence: CASSPRTENQPQHF.

The chain is built from TRBV30 and TRBJ2-1; TCRdb's D gene call, TRBD1, goes unchecked for lack of DNA. Germline V gene sequence: CDR1 GTSNPN, CDR2 SVGIG (reference sequence). The CDR3 extends over 17 amino acids. The CDR3 sequence: CAWSYLTGGSNYNEQFF.

This chain connects TRBV11-2 to TRBJ2-1; without DNA, the TCRdb call of TRBD2 cannot be checked. Germline V gene sequence: CDR1 SGHAT, CDR2 FQNNGV. The CDR3 length is 16 residues. CDR3 residues: CASRGLAGGEGNEQFF.

This rearrangement joins TRBV3-1 to TRBJ2-1; TCRdb designates TRBD1, a call that cannot be tested without DNA. Germline V gene lookup returns CDR1 LGHDT and CDR2 YNNKEL (reference sequence). CDR3 length: 14 residues. This CDR3 reads CASSPRGQGNEQFF.

The chain carries TRBV27 and TRBJ2-7. The CDR3 is 16 residues long. Germline V gene lookup returns CDR1 MNHEY and CDR2 SMNVEV (reference sequence). CDR3 amino acids: CASSSRKVGGTYEQYF.